The 23 T cell receptor beta chains below were found in one sample sequenced in a study of T cell responses to AZD1222 COVID-19 vaccine. Repertoires were generated with immunoSEQ multiplex PCR, while TCRdb's copy carries only in-frame clones and drops some. The table shows 150,000 or so clones, with 90% to 95% occurring only once. The sequenced sample was peripheral blood, obtained on day 0 of AZD1222 vaccination. The receptors here all came from an adult in good health.

The chain carries TRBV7-3 and TRBJ1-2; 7 nucleotides line up with TRBD1. The V gene's germline CDR1 is SGHTA and CDR2 FQGTGA. The CDR3 is 14 residues long. J lost 5 bases, V lost 5 bases, and 8 bases had no gene match. The CDR3, as DNA: TGTGCCAGCAGCCTACCCGGGACAGCTTATGGCTACACCTTC. The encoded protein is CASSLPGTAYGYTF.

This rearrangement joins TRBV5-5 to TRBJ2-7; perhaps TRBD2 as D (7 bases). V shed 6 bases and J shed 2 bases, with 15 bases lying between them. Germline V gives CDR1 SGHKS, CDR2 YYEKEE (reference sequence). The CDR3 loop spans 14 amino acids. This chain's CDR3 is CASKLVGGPYEQYF. The CDR3 coding sequence is TGTGCCAGCAAACTGGTGGGGGGGCCCTACGAGCAGTACTTC.

This chain connects TRBV3-1 (or the pseudogene TRBV3-2) to TRBJ2-5, with a possible D match to TRBD1 (6 bases). The CDR3 has 14 residues. The V and J ends lost 3 bases and 1 base respectively, with 9 bases between them. Germline CDR1 is LGHDT and CDR2 is YNNKEL (reference sequence). The DNA for the CDR3 is TGTGCCAGCAGCCACAGGGGACGCCAAGAGACCCAGTACTTC. Amino acids: CASSHRGRQETQYF.

This sequence joins TRBV6-1 and TRBJ2-1; 14 bases line up with TRBD2. This CDR3 has 17 residues. J was trimmed by 7 bases and V by 4 bases; bases with no gene match: 9. Germline values: CDR1 MNHNS, CDR2 SASEGT. The CDR3 DNA sequence: TGTGCCAGCAGTGGACTAGCGGGAGGGCCAGGCGGTAATGAGCAGTTCTTC. This encodes CASSGLAGGPGGNEQFF.

The chain carries TRBV9 and TRBJ1-5, with D unclear. CDR1 is SGDLS, CDR2 YYNGEE, per germline. This CDR3 region has 14 residues. Trimming took off 0 bases at V and 3 bases at J, with 7 bases between the two ends. CDR3 sequence reads: CASSVGGYNQPQHF. CDR3 nucleotide sequence: TGTGCCAGCAGCGTAGGGGGTTACAATCAGCCCCAGCATTTT.

In DNA form, the CDR3 reads TGTGCCAGCAGGCGACAGAGCTCCTACAATGAGCAGTTCTTC. Its translation: CASRRQSSYNEQFF. The rearrangement links TRBV3-1 (or the pseudogene TRBV3-2) to TRBJ2-1, with a weak D call TRBD1 (5 bases). V lost 6 bases and J 0 bases, leaving 9 bases between the germline ends. Germline V CDR1 and CDR2: LGHDT, YNNKEL (reference sequence). The length of the CDR3 is 14 residues.

The chain couples TRBV27 to TRBJ1-1; no clear D gene. CDR3 size: 14 residues. Trimming cost V 3 bases and J 1 base, with 9 bases left between them. From germline, CDR1 is MNHEY and CDR2 SMNVEV (reference sequence). The CDR3 DNA reads as TGTGCCAGCAGTTTCCGGCAATCGAACACTGAAGCTTTCTTT. Its protein is CASSFRQSNTEAFF.

This chain connects TRBV4-1 to TRBJ1-6; D perhaps matches TRBD1 (5 bases). The germline V and J ends were trimmed by 4 bases and 8 bases, with 15 bases remaining between them. This CDR3 is built from 15 residues. From germline, CDR1 is MGHRA and CDR2 YSYEKL. CDR3: CASSPPDQGYSPLHF. The CDR3 DNA reads TGCGCCAGCAGCCCACCGGACCAGGGATATTCACCCCTCCACTTT.

This chain links TRBV18 with TRBJ1-2; D may be TRBD1 (6 bases). Germline lookup yields CDR1 KGHSH and CDR2 LQKENI. V lost 3 bases, J lost 6 bases, and 11 bases lay in between. The CDR3 has 13 residues. Here the CDR3 reads CASSPEQGHGYTF. CDR3 DNA sequence: TGTGCCAGCTCACCGGAACAGGGACATGGCTACACCTTC. The full variable domain, its missing parts supplied by reference TRBV18 and TRBJ1-2, is NAGVMQNPRHLVRRRGQEARLRCSPMKGHSHVYWYRQLPEEGLKFMVYLQKENIIDESGMPKERFSAEFPKEGPSILRIQQVVRGDSAAYFCASSPEQGHGYTFGSGTRLTVV.

The rearrangement uses TRBV7-2 and TRBJ1-5; D unresolved. Germline CDR1 reads SGHTA; CDR2 reads FQGNSA. The CDR3 covers 14 residues. V dropped 0 bases and J dropped 5 bases, with 8 bases sitting between them. The CDR3 sequence: CASSLAEGYQPQHF. The CDR3, as DNA: TGTGCCAGCAGCTTAGCCGAGGGCTATCAGCCCCAGCATTTT.

V usage is TRBV29-1 and J usage is TRBJ2-7, with D perhaps TRBD1 (5 bases). Germline-derived CDR1 and CDR2 are SQVTM and ANQGSEA. The CDR3 contains 12 residues. V lost 1 base, J lost 5 bases, and 9 bases lay in between. The CDR3 DNA reads as TGCAGCGTTGAAGGGGGCCTCGACGAGCAGTACTTC. This gives the protein CSVEGGLDEQYF.

This clone was recorded once. The rearrangement joins TRBV6-5 to TRBJ1-2; D may be TRBD1 (5 bases). CDR3 length: 12 amino acids. Germline V gene lookup returns CDR1 MNHEY and CDR2 SVGAGI. Trimming cost V 4 bases and J 8 bases, with 11 bases left between them. The CDR3 DNA reads TGTGCCAGCAGTTTAAGGGGAAAGGGCTACACCTTC. Amino acids: CASSLRGKGYTF.

J is TRBJ2-3 and V is TRBV5-4; 10 bases agree with TRBD2. J gave up 2 bases and V 2 bases, and 8 bases lay outside the gene matches. The CDR3 has 17 residues. The germline V gene encodes CDR1 SGHNT and CDR2 YYREEE (reference sequence). The CDR3 protein is CASSFALAGAPTDTQYF. In nucleotides, the CDR3 is TGTGCCAGCAGCTTCGCTCTAGCGGGGGCCCCCACAGATACGCAGTATTTT.

The chain employs TRBV5-4 and TRBJ1-6; TRBD1 might be the D (6 bases). This CDR3 has 15 residues. With 0 bases removed from V and 6 bases from J, the gap between germline ends came to 10 bases. Germline CDR1 SGHNT, CDR2 YYREEE (reference sequence). CDR3 amino acids: CASSLVGGANSPLHF. DNA for the CDR3: TGTGCCAGCAGCTTGGTAGGGGGAGCTAATTCACCCCTCCACTTT.

The gene calls are TRBV2 and TRBJ2-2, with 8 bases aligning to TRBD1. The CDR3 is 13 amino acids. The V gene end was trimmed by 7 bases and the J gene end by 4 bases; junction bases not matched to a gene: 2. CDR1 is SNHLY, CDR2 FYNNEI, per germline. The CDR3 sequence: CASKGQVTGELFF. CDR3 bases: TGTGCCAGCAAGGGACAGGTCACCGGGGAGCTGTTTTTT.

This clone was recorded only once. The CDR3 protein is CASRGTGHYGYTF. The CDR3 region has the DNA TGTGCCAGCAGGGGGACAGGGCACTATGGCTACACCTTC. The V call is TRBV2, the J call TRBJ1-2, with 9 bases aligning to TRBD1. V shed 6 bases and J 3 bases; nucleotides not matched to a gene: 2. The CDR3 is 13 amino acids. The germline V gene encodes CDR1 SNHLY and CDR2 FYNNEI. The entire variable domain, with the rest obtained from reference TRBV2 and TRBJ1-2, is as follows: EPEVTQTPSHQVTQMGQEVILRCVPISNHLYFYWYRQILGQKVEFLVSFYNNEISEKSEIFDDQFSVERPDGSNFTLKIRSTKLEDSAMYFCASRGTGHYGYTFGSGTRLTVV.

This chain links TRBV11-2 with TRBJ1-6, with 8 bases that match TRBD1. CDR3 length: 16 amino acids. V lost 3 bases and J lost 7; bases outside the gene matches: 8. The germline CDR1 and CDR2 sequences are SGHAT and FQNNGV. CDR3 residues: CASSFSGQGVNSPLHF. The DNA for the CDR3 is TGTGCCAGCAGCTTTTCAGGACAGGGAGTGAATTCACCCCTCCACTTT.

The chain joins TRBV14 to TRBJ1-6, with D tentatively TRBD1 (5 bases). Germline V CDR1 and CDR2: SGHDN, FVKESK. This CDR3 has 20 amino acids. Trimming stripped 1 base from V and 0 bases from J, with 19 bases between. The CDR3 loop reads CASSQGRLQGTRSYNSPLHF. CDR3 bases: TGTGCCAGCAGCCAAGGACGACTCCAGGGAACCCGCTCCTATAATTCACCCCTCCACTTT.

The genes are TRBV4-1 and TRBJ1-2; D not resolved. The V end was cut by 3 bases, the J end by 0 bases, with 14 bases between. CDR3 length: 16 residues. Looked up from germline, CDR1 is MGHRA and CDR2 is YSYEKL. The CDR3 reads CASSHRKTDPNYGYTF. In DNA form, the CDR3 reads TGCGCCAGCAGCCACCGAAAAACGGACCCTAACTATGGCTACACCTTC.

DNA of the CDR3: TGTGCCTGGAGCAGAACCTTAGCGGGGGGCACAGATACGCAGTATTTT. It yields the protein CAWSRTLAGGTDTQYF. The chain employs TRBV30 and TRBJ2-3; 9 positions match TRBD2. The CDR3 runs to 16 residues. CDR1 is GTSNPN and CDR2 is SVGIG in the germline V gene (reference sequence). V shed 3 bases, J shed 1 base, and the junction held 8 bases outside the gene matches. Filled out from reference TRBV30 and TRBJ2-3, the complete variable domain reads SQTIHQWPATLVQPVGSPLSLECTVEGTSNPNLYWYRQAAGRGLQLLFYSVGIGQISSEVPQNLSASRPQDRQFILSSKKLLLSDSGFYLCAWSRTLAGGTDTQYFGPGTRLTVL.

This chain uses TRBV2 with TRBJ2-1, with D perhaps TRBD1 (5 bases). The CDR3 loop spans 12 amino acids. CDR1 is SNHLY, CDR2 FYNNEI, per germline. Between the trimmed V and J ends, which lost 8 bases and 3 bases, there was a span of 8 bases. The CDR3, as DNA: TGTGCCAGCGGTAGGGGCTACAATGAGCAGTTCTTC. The encoded protein is CASGRGYNEQFF.

The V and J genes are TRBV28 and TRBJ2-2; TRBD1 is a possible D gene (5 bases). Per the germline V gene, CDR1 is MDHEN and CDR2 is SYDVKM. The CDR3 is made up of 14 amino acids. With 7 bases removed from V and 7 bases from J, the gap between germline ends came to 16 bases. CDR3 region: CASKLQGSGGELFF. The CDR3 DNA reads TGTGCCAGCAAACTCCAGGGATCCGGCGGGGAGCTGTTTTTT.

CDR3 DNA: TGTGCCAGCAGGGGACAGGGGCACGGGGAGCTGTTTTTT. As protein: CASRGQGHGELFF. The chain combines TRBV12-3 or TRBV12-4 with TRBJ2-2, with 10 bases that match TRBD1. V lost 6 bases to trimming and J lost 7 bases; unmatched junction nucleotides: 2. This CDR3 is 13 amino acids long.